This note documents a single T cell receptor (beta chain) sequence. No antigen is known for it. The data are from a study of T cells expressing NK-cell markers. For the study at large: Source material for TCR beta repertoires consisted of sorted CD3+CD56+NKG2C+, CD3+CD56+NKG2C- and CD3+CD56-NKG2C+ T cells. Sequenced donors, eight in total, included seven who were HCMV-seropositive and one who was seronegative.

Following a re-call of the 5' RACE reads, TCRdb has one entry per CDR3 protein and lacks DNA. This sample contains 350,000 to 400,000 distinct CDR3 sequences. Per the germline V gene, CDR1 is SGHRS and CDR2 is YFSETQ. This CDR3 is built from 15 residues. Overall study findings and caveats: Nothing established the HCMV specificity of expanded NKG2C+ T cell clones.

The chain couples TRBV5-1 to TRBJ1-1; TCRdb picks TRBD1, but there is no DNA to check that call. The receptor was isolated from a woman aged 45-60 years in good health. The sequenced sample consisted of blood T cells: a sorted CD56 or NKG2C T cell subset, CD4+ or CD8+ T cells, or bulk PBMC T cells (not recorded which). The CDR3 sequence is CASSLHRGGDTEAFF.